This T cell receptor (beta chain) was sequenced during a study of beta chain features in type 1 diabetes. Study-wide results and limits: A cDNA-based sequencing approach could over-represent cells with high TCR expression. A possible short-template PCR bias applies equally to patients and controls.

About this clone itself: Its antigen is unknown.

The study reverse transcribed the entire isolated RNA, so it sequenced expressed TCRB transcripts. Only in-frame clones appear in the TCRdb table, and some are missing; sequencing was by immunoSEQ multiplex PCR. This table holds under 900,000 clones, 17% found once. Researchers reported sorting CD4+ naive, central memory, regulatory and stem cell-like memory cells via CD45RO/CCR7/CD25/CD127/CD95/CD27. Germline lookup yields CDR1 MDHEN and CDR2 SYDVKM. The CDR3 is 12 amino acids. Germline trimming cut 8 bases from V and 3 bases from J; bases unmatched to any gene: 2. The chain combines TRBV28 with TRBJ2-5; 8 bases are a match to TRBD1. The receptor comes from a woman under 30 in good health. Material: naive CD4+ T cells from blood. The DNA for the CDR3 is TGTGCCAGCCTGGGACAGGAAGAGACCCAGTACTTC. Its protein product is CASLGQEETQYF.